A selection of T cell receptor beta chains follows, all from one sample in a study of a mutant IDH1 vaccine in newly diagnosed glioma. Antigens of these TCRs are unknown. Clones were sequenced by immunoSEQ multiplex PCR, and TCRdb holds only the in-frame ones, with some missing. The repertoire holds 45,000 to 65,000 clones, with roughly 90% as singletons. The material sequenced was PBMCs, taken from a glioma patient whose treatment included an IDH1 peptide vaccine. Source of these receptors: a man aged 50 to 59 with glioma. The CDR3 runs from the conserved cysteine through the conserved F or W. Fields, in order: D gene, clone size, V gene, J gene, CDR3 protein, CDR3 DNA. A D gene is named only where the DNA matches it firmly. Size is stated for part of the rows, as once, few or many counts, or as a class when the clone is expanded.

.,.,TRBV5-8,TRBJ1-5,CASSGAGTHILGSNQPQHF,TGTGCCAGCAGCGGGGCCGGGACTCACATACTCGGGAGCAATCAGCCCCAGCATTTT
.,.,TRBV27,TRBJ1-6,CASSPREPGRRDSPLHF,TGTGCCAGCAGCCCCAGGGAGCCAGGGAGACGCGATTCACCCCTCCACTTT
.,few,TRBV6-5,TRBJ2-7,CASSYSIDVYEQYF,TGTGCCAGCAGTTACTCGATTGATGTCTACGAGCAGTACTTC
.,.,TRBV10-2,TRBJ1-3,CASGSRRGNTIYF,TGCGCCAGCGGGTCCAGGCGTGGAAACACCATATATTTT
TRBD2,.,TRBV9,TRBJ2-2,CASSYPSGANTGELFF,TGTGCCAGCAGCTACCCTAGCGGGGCCAACACCGGGGAGCTGTTTTTT
.,.,TRBV5-6,TRBJ1-2,CASTRYGGDYGYTF,TGTGCCAGCACCCGGTACGGGGGGGACTATGGCTACACCTTC
TRBD1,.,TRBV5-1,TRBJ2-7,CASSRTGANYEQYF,TGCGCCAGCTCCCGAACAGGGGCCAACTACGAGCAGTACTTC
.,.,TRBV7-9,TRBJ1-2,CASSLRAQTTGNYGYTF,TGTGCCAGCAGCTTACGGGCCCAAACGACAGGCAACTATGGCTACACCTTC
.,.,TRBV2,TRBJ2-3,CASSEGPTDTQYF,TGTGCCAGCAGTGAGGGACCCACAGATACGCAGTATTTT
.,.,TRBV28,TRBJ1-6,CASSSRSEPPDSPLHF,TGTGCCAGCAGCTCCAGGTCTGAGCCGCCAGATTCACCCCTCCACTTT
.,.,TRBV5-1,TRBJ2-2,CASSGGHPPGELFF,TGCGCCAGCAGCGGGGGACATCCCCCCGGGGAGCTGTTTTTT
.,.,TRBV7-7,TRBJ2-2,CASSPIRGNRELFF,TGTGCTAGCAGCCCCATTCGTGGGAACAGGGAGCTGTTTTTT
TRBD2,.,TRBV28,TRBJ2-1,CASSPGLAGGQFF,TGTGCCAGCAGCCCCGGACTAGCGGGAGGGCAGTTCTTC
.,.,TRBV30,TRBJ2-5,CAWRRGRYQETQYF,TGTGCCTGGAGGCGGGGGCGCTACCAAGAGACCCAGTACTTC
.,.,TRBV19,TRBJ1-2,CASSTDQVIGGYTF,TGTGCCAGTAGTACCGACCAGGTAATTGGAGGCTACACCTTC
TRBD1,once,TRBV4-3,TRBJ1-1,CASSQVKQGGTEAFF,TGCGCCAGCAGCCAAGTAAAACAGGGGGGCACTGAAGCTTTCTTT
.,.,TRBV6-1,TRBJ1-5,CASSEGGGNQPQHF,TGTGCCAGCAGTGAAGGGGGGGGAAATCAGCCCCAGCATTTT
.,.,TRBV5-4,TRBJ1-2,CASSLGVGRSEGYTF,TGTGCCAGCAGCTTGGGTGTTGGCAGGTCCGAGGGCTACACCTTC
.,.,TRBV14,TRBJ2-2,CASSQEVVRLTGELFF,TGTGCCAGCAGCCAAGAGGTAGTCAGACTAACCGGGGAGCTGTTTTTT
.,.,TRBV7-8,TRBJ2-7,CASSLVPWTASYEQYF,TGTGCCAGCAGCTTAGTTCCCTGGACAGCCTCCTACGAGCAGTACTTC
.,.,TRBV4-2,TRBJ1-6,CASSYSGHDNSPLHF,TGTGCCAGCAGCTACTCGGGACATGATAATTCACCCCTCCACTTT
TRBD1,.,TRBV19,TRBJ1-1,CASDRGRNHNTEAFF,TGTGCCAGTGACAGGGGCCGTAATCATAACACTGAAGCTTTCTTT
.,.,TRBV2,TRBJ2-7,CASSDVRGYEQYF,TGTGCCAGCAGTGATGTCAGGGGCTACGAGCAGTACTTC
.,.,TRBV7-2,TRBJ1-5,CASSLRGGGQPQHF,TGTGCCAGCAGCTTACGAGGGGGGGGTCAGCCCCAGCATTTT
.,.,TRBV4-1,TRBJ1-5,CASSRRDGSSQPQHF,TGCGCCAGCAGCCGCCGGGACGGGTCTTCTCAGCCCCAGCATTTT
TRBD2,.,TRBV9,TRBJ2-5,CASGSLAGDVQTQYF,TGTGCCAGCGGCTCACTAGCGGGAGACGTGCAGACCCAGTACTTC
.,.,TRBV29-1,TRBJ2-5,CSVEGVAEAQGTQYF,TGCAGCGTTGAAGGTGTGGCAGAAGCCCAAGGGACCCAGTACTTC
.,.,TRBV6-6,TRBJ1-1,CASRGIRERNTEAFF,TGTGCCAGCAGGGGTATACGAGAGAGGAACACTGAAGCTTTCTTT
.,.,TRBV2,TRBJ2-7,CASLDHEQYF,TGTGCCAGCCTAGACCACGAGCAGTACTTC
.,few,TRBV27,TRBJ2-7,CASSLSFGQFYEQYF,TGTGCCAGCAGTTTATCTTTCGGACAATTCTACGAGCAGTACTTC
.,.,TRBV30,TRBJ1-5,CAWSSVRGIYQPQHF,TGTGCCTGGAGTTCGGTCAGGGGCATATATCAGCCCCAGCATTTT
.,.,TRBV7-8,TRBJ2-5,CASSPRGRVLETQYF,TGTGCCAGCTCCCCCCGGGGCAGGGTCCTTGAGACCCAGTACTTC
.,.,TRBV4-2,TRBJ1-2,CASLPRYTGSSNYGYTF,TGTGCCAGCTTACCGCGATACACAGGGTCTTCTAACTATGGCTACACCTTC
TRBD1,.,TRBV7-6,TRBJ2-3,CASSGQGKPLSTDTQYF,TGTGCCAGCAGCGGACAGGGGAAACCACTCAGCACAGATACGCAGTATTTT
.,.,TRBV7-9,TRBJ1-3,CASSLTPRKQGNTIYF,TGTGCCAGCAGCTTAACCCCCAGAAAGCAAGGAAACACCATATATTTT
TRBD1,.,TRBV7-8,TRBJ2-7,CASSLEGTGTPSEQYF,TGTGCCAGCAGCTTAGAAGGGACAGGAACCCCCTCCGAGCAGTACTTC
.,.,TRBV7-2,TRBJ1-2,CASSADRSYSGDYGYTF,TGTGCCAGCAGCGCCGACAGGTCTTACTCGGGGGACTATGGCTACACCTTC
TRBD1,.,TRBV5-1,TRBJ1-5,CASSFAPRGGQGNQPQHF,TGCGCCAGCAGCTTTGCGCCCAGGGGGGGCCAGGGTAATCAGCCCCAGCATTTT
.,.,TRBV28,TRBJ2-1,CASSFRANYNEQFF,TGTGCCAGCAGTTTCCGGGCCAACTACAATGAGCAGTTCTTC
.,.,TRBV7-2,TRBJ2-3,CASSLWDLNTDTQYF,TGTGCCAGCAGCCTCTGGGATTTGAACACAGATACGCAGTATTTT
.,.,TRBV10-3,TRBJ1-5,CATADRNSNQPQHF,TGTGCCACTGCTGACAGGAATAGCAATCAGCCCCAGCATTTT